The TCR beta chain under discussion was sequenced for a study of beta chain features in type 1 diabetes. Expressed TCRB transcripts were sequenced after all isolated RNA was converted to cDNA. The table came from immunoSEQ multiplex PCR; TCRdb's copy has only in-frame clones and leaves some out. The sample lists 620,000 or so clones, about 14% occurring once. The CDR3 consists of 16 residues. Deletions cut 0 bases from V and 5 bases from J, with 14 bases between. Germline CDR1 and CDR2: MNHEY and SMNVEV (reference sequence). The rearrangement links TRBV27 to TRBJ1-5; D gene uncertain. Material: naive CD4+ T cells from blood. The clonotype originates from a man younger than 35 in good health. The CDR3 bases are TGTGCCAGCAGTTTATCGAGCAGGCCCGGAGATCAGCCCCAGCATTTT. Its protein is CASSLSSRPGDQPQHF.